This TCR beta chain stems from a study of T cells after yellow fever vaccination (dated by TCRdb to between 2018 and 2021). Regarding the research as a whole: Libraries from fractions with low cell numbers were prepared with the SMART-Seq v4 Ultra Low Input RNA kit. Bulk TCR alpha and beta repertoires were sequenced longitudinally to track T-cell clones before and after primary and booster YFV17D yellow fever vaccination. Two healthy male donors, one aged 18 to 30 and one aged 30 to 40 years, made up the cohort. Blood samples were taken at several timepoints before and after primary and secondary immunization, and bulk PBMC replicates and cell subsets were isolated.

The treatment or condition label on this specimen signifies: live attenuated yellow fever vaccine strain. PBMCs were isolated from peripheral blood using a standard Ficoll-Paque protocol. CD4 and CD8 T-cell fractions were isolated with Dynabeads CD4 and CD8 positive selection kits. RNA was extracted with TriZol from bulk PBMCs, CD4 and CD8 fractions, and dextramer-positive and dextramer-negative fractions. TCR cDNA was synthesized by 5'RACE template switching, which introduced a universal primer site and unique molecular identifiers. cDNA synthesis was primed from both the TCR alpha and TCR beta constant segments. Library amplification used two PCR steps, and the second PCR step added sample barcodes and sequencing adapters. Libraries were sequenced on Illumina HiSeq 2500 (2x100 bp) or NovaSeq (2x150 bp). The authors processed their data as follows. MIGEC handled demultiplexing of reads and collapsing into UMI consensus sequences, while MiXCR performed V(D)J alignment. Using edgeR on replicate PBMC samples, clonotypes were called vaccine-responding if FDR was below 0.01 and the log2 fold change was above 5 up to day 15. Each bulk clonotype received a CD4 or CD8 identity based on whether the sequenced CD4 or CD8 repertoire contained that clonotype at higher abundance. Starting from the raw public reads, TCRdb applied fastp trimming at Q25, assembled clones with MiXCR and retained in-frame beta chains. For every CDR3 protein sequence, its rows merge into one entry that carries the most common genes and DNA. None of the V and J calls come from the authors' own analysis; TCRdb made them. The sample data list around 140,000 distinct CDR3 sequences, and about 6.9% of these were observed just once. More than 0.6% of the sample rests with the top ten.

This clonotype was seen repeatedly, ten times or more. Its antigen is currently not known. Base qualities are not provided; no much larger clone lies one nucleotide away. The CDR3 starts with the cysteine, ends with the phenylalanine, and has 17 residues. Of all the DNA, just the CDR3 is kept, 51 bases in frame from base 1. Sequences LNHNV (CDR1) and YYDKDF (CDR2) are obtained from the germline V gene (reference sequence). Trimming takes 0 bases from V and 1 base from J, and the germline ends sit 14 bases apart. General study outcomes and caveats: A small share of clonotypes occurred in both CD4 and CD8 compartments, likely arising from convergent recombination. Only two donors were included in the study, so the extent to which the findings can be generalized is limited. Computational filtering was needed because FACS-sorted repertoires could contain abundant contaminating clonotypes from the bulk population. After the booster, most clones that had expanded after primary vaccination were detected again (approximately 96% of CD4 and around nine tenths of CD8), suggesting broad maintenance of memory. The secondary T-cell response was found to be weaker but faster than the primary response, with a peak reached on day 5 rather than on day 15.

Sequencing used CD4+ T cells sorted from PBMCs, obtained 10 days after the yellow fever booster vaccination. The sequence came from a man between 25 and 39 years old who received the YFV17D yellow fever vaccine. The rearranged segments are TRBV15 and TRBJ2-3, with TRBD1 tentatively as D gene (5 bases match). DNA sequence: TGTGCCACCAGCAGAGATGGTGTGGGGCTCGGCACAGATACGCAGTATTTT. This gives the protein CATSRDGVGLGTDTQYF.